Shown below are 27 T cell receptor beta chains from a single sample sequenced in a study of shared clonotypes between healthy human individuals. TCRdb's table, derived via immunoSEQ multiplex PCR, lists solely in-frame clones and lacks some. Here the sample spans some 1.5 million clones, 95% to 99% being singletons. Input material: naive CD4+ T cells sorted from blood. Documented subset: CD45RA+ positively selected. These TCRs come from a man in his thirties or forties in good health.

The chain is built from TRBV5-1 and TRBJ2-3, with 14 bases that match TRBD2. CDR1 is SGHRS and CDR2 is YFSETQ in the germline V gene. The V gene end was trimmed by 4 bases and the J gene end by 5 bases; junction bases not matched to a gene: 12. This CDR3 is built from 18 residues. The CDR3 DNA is TGCGCCAGCAGCCGTCCCGGACTAGCGGGAGGTCGGGTAGATACGCAGTATTTT. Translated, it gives CASSRPGLAGGRVDTQYF.

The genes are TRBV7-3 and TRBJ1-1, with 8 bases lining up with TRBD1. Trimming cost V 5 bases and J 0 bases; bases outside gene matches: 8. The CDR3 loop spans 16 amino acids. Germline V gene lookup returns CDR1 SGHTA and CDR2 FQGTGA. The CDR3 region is CASSPRTGNMNTEAFF. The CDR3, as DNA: TGTGCCAGCAGCCCTAGGACAGGGAACATGAACACTGAAGCTTTCTTT. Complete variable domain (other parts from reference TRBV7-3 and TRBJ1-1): GAGVSQTPSNKVTEKGKYVELRCDPISGHTALYWYRQSLGQGPEFLIYFQGTGAADDSGLPNDRFFAVRPEGSVSTLKIQRTERGDSAVYLCASSPRTGNMNTEAFFGQGTRLTVV.

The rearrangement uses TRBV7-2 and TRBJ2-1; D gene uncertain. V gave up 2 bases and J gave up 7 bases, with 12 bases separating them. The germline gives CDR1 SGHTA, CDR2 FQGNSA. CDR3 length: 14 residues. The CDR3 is CASSLRLVENEQFF. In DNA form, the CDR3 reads TGTGCCAGCAGCTTAAGGCTAGTAGAGAATGAGCAGTTCTTC.

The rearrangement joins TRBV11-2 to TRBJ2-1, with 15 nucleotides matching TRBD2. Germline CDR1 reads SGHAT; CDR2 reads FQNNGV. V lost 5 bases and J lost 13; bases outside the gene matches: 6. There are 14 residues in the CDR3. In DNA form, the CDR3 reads TGTGCCAGCAGCGTGGGACTAGCGGGAGGACGACAGTTCTTC. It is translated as CASSVGLAGGRQFF.

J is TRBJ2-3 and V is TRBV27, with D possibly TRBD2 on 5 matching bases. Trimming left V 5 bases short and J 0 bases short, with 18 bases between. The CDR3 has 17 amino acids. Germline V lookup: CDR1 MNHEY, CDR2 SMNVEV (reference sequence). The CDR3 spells CASSPLSSWASTDTQYF. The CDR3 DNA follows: TGTGCCAGCAGTCCGCTGTCTAGCTGGGCTAGCACAGATACGCAGTATTTT.

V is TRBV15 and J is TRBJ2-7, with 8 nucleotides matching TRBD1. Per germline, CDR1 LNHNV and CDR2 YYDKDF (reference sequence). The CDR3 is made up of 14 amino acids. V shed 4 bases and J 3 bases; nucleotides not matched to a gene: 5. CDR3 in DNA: TGTGCCACCAGCACGAGGACAGGGAGCTACGAGCAGTACTTC. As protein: CATSTRTGSYEQYF.

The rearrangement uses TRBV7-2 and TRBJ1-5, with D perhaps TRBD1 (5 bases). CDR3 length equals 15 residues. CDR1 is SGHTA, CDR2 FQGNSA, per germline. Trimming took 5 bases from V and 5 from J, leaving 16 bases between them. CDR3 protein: CASSTRVTQDQPQHF. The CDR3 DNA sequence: TGTGCCAGCAGCACCAGGGTAACTCAGGATCAGCCCCAGCATTTT.

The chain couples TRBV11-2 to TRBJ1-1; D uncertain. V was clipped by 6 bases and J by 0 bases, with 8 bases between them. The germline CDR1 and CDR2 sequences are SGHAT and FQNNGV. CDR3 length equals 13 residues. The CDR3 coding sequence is TGTGCCAGCAGTAAGTTTCTGAACACTGAAGCTTTCTTT. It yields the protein CASSKFLNTEAFF.

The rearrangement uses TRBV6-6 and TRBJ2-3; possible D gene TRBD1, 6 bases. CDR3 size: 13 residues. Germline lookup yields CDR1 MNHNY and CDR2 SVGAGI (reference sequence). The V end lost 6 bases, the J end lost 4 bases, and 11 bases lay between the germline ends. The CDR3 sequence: CASRVQGSDTQYF. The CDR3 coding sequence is TGTGCCAGCAGGGTACAGGGTTCAGATACGCAGTATTTT.

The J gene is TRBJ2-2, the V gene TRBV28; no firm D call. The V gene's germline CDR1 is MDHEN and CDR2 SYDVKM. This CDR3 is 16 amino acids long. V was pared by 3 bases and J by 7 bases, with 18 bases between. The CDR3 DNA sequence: TGTGCCAGCAGTTTGGAGCTCCCCCTTAGTGTCGGGGAGCTGTTTTTT. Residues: CASSLELPLSVGELFF.

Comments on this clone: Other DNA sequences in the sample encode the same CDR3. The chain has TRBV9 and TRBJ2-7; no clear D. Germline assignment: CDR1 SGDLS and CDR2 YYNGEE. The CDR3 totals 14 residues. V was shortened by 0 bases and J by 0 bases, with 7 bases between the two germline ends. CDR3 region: CASSVGSLSYEQYF. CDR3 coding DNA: TGTGCCAGCAGCGTAGGGTCCCTCTCCTACGAGCAGTACTTC.

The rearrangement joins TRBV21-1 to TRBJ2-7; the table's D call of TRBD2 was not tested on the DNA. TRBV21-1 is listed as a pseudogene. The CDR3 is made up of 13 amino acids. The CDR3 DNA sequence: TGTGCCAGCAGCAACGGACTAGCGTACGAGCAGTACTTC. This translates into CASSNGLAYEQYF.

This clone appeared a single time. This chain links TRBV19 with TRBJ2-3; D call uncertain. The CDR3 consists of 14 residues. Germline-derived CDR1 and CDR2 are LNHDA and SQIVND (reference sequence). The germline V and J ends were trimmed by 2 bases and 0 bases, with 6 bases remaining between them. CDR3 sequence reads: CASSILESTDTQYF. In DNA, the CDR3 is TGTGCCAGTAGTATACTAGAAAGCACAGATACGCAGTATTTT.

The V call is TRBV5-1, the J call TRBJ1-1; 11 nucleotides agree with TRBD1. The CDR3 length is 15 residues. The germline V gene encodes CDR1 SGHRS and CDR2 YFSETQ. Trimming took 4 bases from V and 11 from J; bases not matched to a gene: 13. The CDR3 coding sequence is TGCGCCAGCAGCCAAGGCGGACAGGGGGCGCGGAATGCTTTCTTT. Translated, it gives CASSQGGQGARNAFF.

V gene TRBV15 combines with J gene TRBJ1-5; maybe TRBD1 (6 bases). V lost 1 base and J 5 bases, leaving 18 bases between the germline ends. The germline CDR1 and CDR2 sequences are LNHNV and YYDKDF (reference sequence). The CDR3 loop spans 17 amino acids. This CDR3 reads CATSRGSEGGSDQPQHF. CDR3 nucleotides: TGTGCCACCAGCAGAGGGTCGGAGGGGGGAAGTGATCAGCCCCAGCATTTT.

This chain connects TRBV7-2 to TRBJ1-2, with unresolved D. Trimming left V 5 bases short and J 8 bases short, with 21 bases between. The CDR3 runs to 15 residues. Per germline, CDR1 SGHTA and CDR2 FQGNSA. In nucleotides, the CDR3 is TGTGCCAGCAGCGCAAGTCACCTATCAGGACTCGGCTACACCTTC. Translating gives CASSASHLSGLGYTF.

The CDR3 sequence is CASSPSPPNEQFF. The CDR3 DNA reads as TGTGCCAGCTCACCAAGTCCCCCGAATGAGCAGTTCTTC. The chain recombines TRBV18 with TRBJ2-1; no reliable D call. Germline V gives CDR1 KGHSH, CDR2 LQKENI. CDR3 length: 13 amino acids. V was shortened by 2 bases and J by 7 bases, with 9 bases between the two germline ends.

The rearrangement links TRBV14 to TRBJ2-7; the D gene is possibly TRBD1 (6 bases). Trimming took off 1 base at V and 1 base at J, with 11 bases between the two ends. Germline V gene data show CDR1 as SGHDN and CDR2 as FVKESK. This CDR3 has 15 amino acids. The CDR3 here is CASSQVRGRSYEQYF. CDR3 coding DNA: TGTGCCAGCAGCCAAGTCAGGGGTAGATCCTACGAGCAGTACTTC.

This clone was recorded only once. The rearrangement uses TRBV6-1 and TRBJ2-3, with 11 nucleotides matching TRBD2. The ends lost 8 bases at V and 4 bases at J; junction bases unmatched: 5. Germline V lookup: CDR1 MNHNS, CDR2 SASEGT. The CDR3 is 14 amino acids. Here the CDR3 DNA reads TGTGCCAGCGCAACTAGCGGGAGTCCAGATACGCAGTATTTT. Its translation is CASATSGSPDTQYF.

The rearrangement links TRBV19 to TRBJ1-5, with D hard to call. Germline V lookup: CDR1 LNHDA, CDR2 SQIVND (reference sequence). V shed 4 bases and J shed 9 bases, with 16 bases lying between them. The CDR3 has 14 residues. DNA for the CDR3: TGTGCCAGTAGTAGCGACATGGCGGATATGCCCCAGCATTTT. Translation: CASSSDMADMPQHF.

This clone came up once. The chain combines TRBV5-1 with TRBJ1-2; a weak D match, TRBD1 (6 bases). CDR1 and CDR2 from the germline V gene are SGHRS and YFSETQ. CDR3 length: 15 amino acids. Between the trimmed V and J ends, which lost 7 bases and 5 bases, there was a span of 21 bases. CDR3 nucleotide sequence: TGCGCCAGCCAATGGTCCGGGGGCGCGGGATATGGCTACACCTTC. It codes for CASQWSGGAGYGYTF.

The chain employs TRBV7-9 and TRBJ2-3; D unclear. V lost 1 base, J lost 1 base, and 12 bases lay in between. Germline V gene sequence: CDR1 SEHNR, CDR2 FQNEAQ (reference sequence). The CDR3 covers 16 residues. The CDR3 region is CASSLGHGGRTDTQYF. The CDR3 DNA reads TGTGCCAGCAGCTTAGGACACGGCGGACGCACAGATACGCAGTATTTT.

This chain's CDR3 is CASSFRQGFTGELFF. CDR3 sequence (DNA): TGTGCCAGCAGTTTCCGACAGGGGTTCACCGGGGAGCTGTTTTTT. This chain links TRBV28 with TRBJ2-2, with 8 positions matching TRBD1. CDR1 and CDR2 (germline): MDHEN, SYDVKM. J gave up 4 bases and V 3 bases, and 4 bases lay outside the gene matches. The CDR3 covers 15 residues.

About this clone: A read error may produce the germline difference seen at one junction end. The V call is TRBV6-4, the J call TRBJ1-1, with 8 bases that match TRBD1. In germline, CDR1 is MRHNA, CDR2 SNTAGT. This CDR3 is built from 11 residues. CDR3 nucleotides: TGCTTTCCCCAGGGGGCGGGTGAAGCTTTCTTT. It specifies CFPQGAGEAFF.

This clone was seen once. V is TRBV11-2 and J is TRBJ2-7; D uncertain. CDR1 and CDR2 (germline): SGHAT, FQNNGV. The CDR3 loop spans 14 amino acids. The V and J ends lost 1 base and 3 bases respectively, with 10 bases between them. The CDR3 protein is CASSLAPIGYEQYF. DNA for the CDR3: TGTGCCAGCAGCTTAGCCCCCATAGGCTACGAGCAGTACTTC.

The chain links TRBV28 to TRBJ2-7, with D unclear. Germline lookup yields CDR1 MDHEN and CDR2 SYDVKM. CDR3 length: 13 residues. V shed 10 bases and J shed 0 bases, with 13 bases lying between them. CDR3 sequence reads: CATTKGISYEQYF. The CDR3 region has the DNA TGTGCCACTACCAAAGGGATCTCCTACGAGCAGTACTTC. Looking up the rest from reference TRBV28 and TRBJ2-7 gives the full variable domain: DVKVTQSSRYLVKRTGEKVFLECVQDMDHENMFWYRQDPGLGLRLIYFSYDVKMKEKGDIPEGYSVSREKKERFSLILESASTNQTSMYLCATTKGISYEQYFGPGTRLTVT.

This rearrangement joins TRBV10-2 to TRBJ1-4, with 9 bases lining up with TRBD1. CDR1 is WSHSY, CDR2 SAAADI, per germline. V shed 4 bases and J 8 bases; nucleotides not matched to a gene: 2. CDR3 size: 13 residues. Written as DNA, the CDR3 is TGCGCCAGCAGTGGGGGACAGGGAGAAAAACTGTTTTTT. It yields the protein CASSGGQGEKLFF.